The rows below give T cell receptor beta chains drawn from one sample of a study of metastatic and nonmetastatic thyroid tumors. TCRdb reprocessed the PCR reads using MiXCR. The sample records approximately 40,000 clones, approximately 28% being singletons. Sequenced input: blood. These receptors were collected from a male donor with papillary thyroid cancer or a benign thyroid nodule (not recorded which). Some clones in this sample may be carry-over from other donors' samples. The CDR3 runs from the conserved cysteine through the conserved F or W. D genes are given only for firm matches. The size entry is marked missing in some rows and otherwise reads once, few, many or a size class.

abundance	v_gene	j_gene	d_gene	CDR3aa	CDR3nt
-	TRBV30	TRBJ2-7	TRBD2	CAWKPLAESYEQYF	TGTGCCTGGAAGCCACTAGCGGAATCCTACGAGCAGTACTTC
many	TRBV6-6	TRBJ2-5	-	CASKAVLGGSGAPQETQYF	TGTGCCAGCAAAGCCGTTTTGGGTGGTTCAGGCGCACCCCAAGAGACCCAGTACTTC
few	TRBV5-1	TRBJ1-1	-	CASSLGHMNTGAFF	TGCGCCAGCAGCTTGGGGCACATGAACACTGGAGCTTTCTTT
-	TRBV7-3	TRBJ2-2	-	CASSARNTGELFF	TGTGCCAGCAGCGCTCGTAACACCGGGGAGCTGTTTTTT
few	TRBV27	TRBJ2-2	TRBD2	CASSQTSGVPPWELFF	TGTGCCAGCAGCCAAACTAGCGGGGTGCCTCCCTGGGAGCTGTTTTTT
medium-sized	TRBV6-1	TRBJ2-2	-	CASILGEKNTGELFF	-
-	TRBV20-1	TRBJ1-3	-	CSARAVGGNTIYF	TGCAGTGCACGGGCAGTCGGCGGAAACACCATATATTTT
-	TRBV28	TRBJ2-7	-	CARSLQGTNYEQYF	TGTGCCAGAAGTTTACAGGGCACGAACTACGAGCAGTACTTC
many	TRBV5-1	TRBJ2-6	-	CASSYMAGGANVLTF	TGCGCCAGCAGCTATATGGCAGGTGGGGCCAACGTCCTGACTTTC
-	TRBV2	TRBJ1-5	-	CASYSGTSPKNQPQHF	TGTGCCAGCTATTCAGGCACGAGCCCGAAGAATCAGCCCCAGCATTTT
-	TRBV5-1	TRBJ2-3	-	CASSSGSYTQYF	TGCGCCAGCAGCTCAGGGAGTTATACGCAGTATTTT
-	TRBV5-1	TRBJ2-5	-	CASSLGVSGPPMETQYF	TGCGCCAGCAGCCTCGGGGTATCGGGACCACCCATGGAGACCCAGTACTTC
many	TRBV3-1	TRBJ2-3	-	CASSPGPDTQYF	TGTGCCAGCAGCCCAGGGCCAGATACGCAGTATTTT
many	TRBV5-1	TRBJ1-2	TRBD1	CASSLDQGAPGYTF	TGCGCCAGCAGCTTGGACCAGGGGGCGCCTGGCTACACCTTC
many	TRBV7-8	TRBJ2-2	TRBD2	CASSPLAGGPAGELFF	TGTGCCAGCAGCCCTCTAGCGGGAGGGCCCGCCGGGGAGCTGTTTTTT
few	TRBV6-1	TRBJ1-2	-	CASSFGVGYCYTF	TGTGCCAGCAGTTTCGGGGTGGGCTATTGCTACACCTTC
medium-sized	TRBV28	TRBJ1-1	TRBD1	CASRTGGGDTEAFF	TGTGCCAGCAGAACAGGGGGCGGGGACACTGAAGCTTTCTTT
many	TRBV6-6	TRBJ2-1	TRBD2	CASSYSSAGGHFEQFF	TGTGCCAGCAGTTACTCGTCAGCGGGGGGGCACTTTGAGCAGTTCTTC
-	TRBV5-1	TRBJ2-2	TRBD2	CASSRKLRREGGTGELFF	TGCGCCAGCAGCCGAAAGCTACGGCGGGAGGGGGGCACCGGGGAGCTGTTTTTT
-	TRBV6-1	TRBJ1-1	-	CASSGTVEGAFF	TGTGCCAGCAGTGGGACAGTAGAGGGAGCTTTCTTT
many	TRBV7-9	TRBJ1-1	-	CASSFTGTNTEAFF	TGTGCCAGCAGCTTCACAGGGACTAACACTGAAGCTTTCTTT
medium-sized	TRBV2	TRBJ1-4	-	CASSTGGDRVTNEKLFF	TGTGCCAGCAGTACCGGGGGGGATAGAGTAACTAATGAAAAACTGTTTTTT
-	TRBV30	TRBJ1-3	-	CAWSVDSVRNTIYF	TGTGCCTGGAGTGTAGACAGCGTCCGAAACACCATATATTTT